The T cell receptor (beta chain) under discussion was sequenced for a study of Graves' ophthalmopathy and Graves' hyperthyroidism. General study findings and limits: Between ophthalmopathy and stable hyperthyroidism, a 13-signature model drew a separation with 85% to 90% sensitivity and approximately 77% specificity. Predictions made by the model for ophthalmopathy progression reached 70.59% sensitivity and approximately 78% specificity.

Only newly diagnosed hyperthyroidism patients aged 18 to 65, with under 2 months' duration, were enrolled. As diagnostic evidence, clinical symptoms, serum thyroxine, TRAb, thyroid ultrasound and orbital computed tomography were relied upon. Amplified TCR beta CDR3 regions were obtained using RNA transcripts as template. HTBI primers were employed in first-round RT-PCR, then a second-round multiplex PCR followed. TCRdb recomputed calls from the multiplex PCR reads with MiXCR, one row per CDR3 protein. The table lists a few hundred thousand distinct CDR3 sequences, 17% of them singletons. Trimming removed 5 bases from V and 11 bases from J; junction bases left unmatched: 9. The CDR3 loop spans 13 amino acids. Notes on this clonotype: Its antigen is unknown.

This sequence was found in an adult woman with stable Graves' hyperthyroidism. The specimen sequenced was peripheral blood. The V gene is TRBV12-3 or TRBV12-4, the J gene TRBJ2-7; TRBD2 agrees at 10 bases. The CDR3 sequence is CASSPGLATVEYF. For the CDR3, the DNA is TGTGCCAGCAGTCCGGGACTAGCGACGGTGGAGTACTTC.